The clone carrying this TCR beta chain was seen at least ten times. Its cognate antigen is unknown. TCRdb re-called the 5' RACE reads with MiXCR, one entry per CDR3 protein. Here the sample spans about 330,000 distinct CDR3 sequences, about 8.3% being singletons. The sample comes from a study of T cells after yellow fever vaccination. V lost 0 bases to trimming and J lost 10 bases, with 8 bases between them. The CDR3 is made up of 12 amino acids. The V gene's germline CDR1 is SGHRS and CDR2 YFSETQ. Overall study findings and caveats: Contaminating bulk clonotypes could be abundant in FACS-sorted repertoires.

The receptor's source is a man aged 18 to 35 who received the YFV17D yellow fever vaccine. The chain recombines TRBV5-1 with TRBJ2-1; D is unclear. The sequencing used PBMCs, collected about 41 days after the first yellow fever vaccination. The CDR3 spells CASSLEFREQFF. CDR3 nucleotide sequence: TGCGCCAGCAGCTTGGAGTTTCGCGAGCAGTTCTTC.